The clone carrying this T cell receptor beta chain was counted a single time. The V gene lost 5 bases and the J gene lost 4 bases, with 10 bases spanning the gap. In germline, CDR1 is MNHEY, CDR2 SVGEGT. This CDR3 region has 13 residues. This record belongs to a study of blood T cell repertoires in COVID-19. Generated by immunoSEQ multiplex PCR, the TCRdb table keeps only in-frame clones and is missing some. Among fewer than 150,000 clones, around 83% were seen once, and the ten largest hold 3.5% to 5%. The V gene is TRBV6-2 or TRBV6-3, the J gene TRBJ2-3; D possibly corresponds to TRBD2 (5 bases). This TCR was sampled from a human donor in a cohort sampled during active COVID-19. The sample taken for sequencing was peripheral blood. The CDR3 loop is CASSHPSSDTQYF. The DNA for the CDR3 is TGTGCCAGCAGTCACCCTAGCTCAGATACGCAGTATTTT.